Shown below are 16 T cell receptor beta chains from a single sample sequenced in a study of blood T cell repertoires in COVID-19. The repertoire was sequenced with immunoSEQ multiplex PCR; TCRdb's copy has only in-frame clones and lacks some. The table lists approximately 280,000 clones, 90% of them singletons. Sequencing was carried out using PBMCs or T cells enriched from blood (not recorded which). These receptors originate from a woman aged 18-29 years with acute COVID-19.

V gene TRBV6-5 combines with J gene TRBJ1-1; 8 bases line up with TRBD1. CDR3 length: 14 amino acids. The germline V gene encodes CDR1 MNHEY and CDR2 SVGAGI. Unmatched junction bases numbered 15, after V lost 8 bases and J lost 10 bases. The CDR3 reads CASGQGTSLGSAFF. CDR3 nucleotide sequence: TGTGCCAGCGGACAGGGAACCAGTTTGGGCTCAGCTTTCTTT.

In this sample, this clone turned up once. The chain carries TRBV4-3 and TRBJ1-3; 7 positions match TRBD1. The J segment lost 5 bases and the V segment lost 3 bases, leaving 10 bases of the junction unmatched. The CDR3 has 16 residues. CDR1 is LGHNA, CDR2 YSLEER, per germline. The CDR3 sequence is CASSQEQGIRRNTIYF. CDR3 nucleotides: TGCGCCAGCAGCCAGGAACAGGGGATCAGGAGAAACACCATATATTTT.

V is TRBV2 and J is TRBJ2-1, with 9 bases lining up with TRBD1. Germline V lookup: CDR1 SNHLY, CDR2 FYNNEI. The CDR3 loop spans 19 amino acids. V gave up 6 bases and J gave up 0 bases; unmatched junction bases: 15. This CDR3 is CASRTGALGTGLSYNEQFF. The CDR3 coding sequence is TGTGCCAGCAGGACGGGGGCGTTAGGGACAGGGCTCTCCTACAATGAGCAGTTCTTC.

This chain uses TRBV5-6 with TRBJ1-2; D is perhaps TRBD1 (5 bases). Germline V gene sequence: CDR1 SGHDT, CDR2 YYEEEE. Trimming pared 4 bases from V and 0 bases from J, leaving 13 bases between. The CDR3 is made up of 15 amino acids. CDR3 in DNA: TGTGCCAGCAGCAAAGAAGGAGGGGCTAACTATGGCTACACCTTC. This translates into CASSKEGGANYGYTF.

The chain combines TRBV29-1 with TRBJ2-6; D is possibly TRBD2 (5 bases). There are 16 residues in the CDR3. Trimming cost V 3 bases and J 0 bases, with 12 bases left between them. The germline gives CDR1 SQVTM, CDR2 ANQGSEA. CDR3 coding DNA: TGCAGCGTTGAGAGCTCACTAGGCTCTGGGGCCAACGTCCTGACTTTC. Translating it yields CSVESSLGSGANVLTF. Full variable domain (outside the CDR3, taken from reference TRBV29-1 and TRBJ2-6): SAVISQKPSRDICQRGTSLTIQCQVDSQVTMMFWYRQQPGQSLTLIATANQGSEATYESGFVIDKFPISRPNLTFSTLTVSNMSPEDSSIYLCSVESSLGSGANVLTFGAGSRLTVL.

The chain links TRBV5-1 to TRBJ2-5, with D possibly being TRBD1 (5 bases). The CDR3 consists of 12 residues. V was clipped by 4 bases and J by 5 bases, with 9 bases between them. Germline CDR1 is SGHRS and CDR2 is YFSETQ. CDR3 sequence: CASSPYRETQYF. The CDR3 DNA is TGCGCCAGCAGCCCTTACAGGGAGACCCAGTACTTC.

The chain has TRBV5-6 and TRBJ1-3; D gene ambiguous. V gave up 0 bases and J gave up 6 bases, with 16 bases separating them. The CDR3 runs 16 residues. Germline V gene lookup returns CDR1 SGHDT and CDR2 YYEEEE. The CDR3 DNA reads as TGTGCCAGCAGCTTGGAGATTGGGAGGGCCGCAAACACCATATATTTT. Translating it yields CASSLEIGRAANTIYF.

In its sample, this clone was seen a few times. The rearrangement uses TRBV7-9 and TRBJ2-7; D perhaps matches TRBD1 (5 bases). This CDR3 has 13 amino acids. Germline CDR1 is SEHNR and CDR2 is FQNEAQ (reference sequence). Trimming stripped 4 bases from V and 2 bases from J, with 9 bases between. The CDR3, as DNA: TGTGCCAGCAGCTCAACAGGTGCCTACGAGCAGTACTTC. This gives the protein CASSSTGAYEQYF.

The chain joins TRBV19 to TRBJ1-3, with D unresolved. The germline V and J ends were trimmed by 6 bases and 2 bases, with 11 bases remaining between them. Germline V gives CDR1 LNHDA, CDR2 SQIVND (reference sequence). The CDR3 has 14 residues. CDR3 sequence: CASSITGTGNTIYF. CDR3 nucleotide sequence: TGTGCCAGTAGCATTACGGGGACTGGAAACACCATATATTTT.

The rearrangement links TRBV28 to TRBJ1-5; 8 bases map to TRBD1. Germline V gene sequence: CDR1 MDHEN, CDR2 SYDVKM. The trim removed 4 bases at V and 2 bases at J, leaving 4 bases unmatched. This CDR3 has 15 residues. The DNA of the CDR3 is TGTGCCAGCAGTTCGACAGGGGTTGGCAATCAGCCCCAGCATTTT. Protein sequence: CASSSTGVGNQPQHF. The variable domain in full, completed from reference TRBV28 and TRBJ1-5, reads DVKVTQSSRYLVKRTGEKVFLECVQDMDHENMFWYRQDPGLGLRLIYFSYDVKMKEKGDIPEGYSVSREKKERFSLILESASTNQTSMYLCASSSTGVGNQPQHFGDGTRLSIL.

The rearrangement uses TRBV18 and TRBJ2-1; D possibly corresponds to TRBD2 (6 bases). V was cut by 1 base and J by 5 bases, with 9 bases left in between. The CDR3 runs to 14 residues. The germline V gene encodes CDR1 KGHSH and CDR2 LQKENI. CDR3 loop: CASSPRTGDNEQFF. As DNA, the CDR3 is TGTGCCAGCTCACCACGGACGGGGGACAATGAGCAGTTCTTC.

V usage is TRBV2 and J usage is TRBJ1-1; unclear D gene. Per germline, CDR1 SNHLY and CDR2 FYNNEI. V lost 3 bases and J 8 bases, leaving 13 bases between the germline ends. The CDR3 loop spans 13 amino acids. CDR3 sequence reads: CASSEGRNLEAFF. As DNA, the CDR3 is TGTGCCAGCAGTGAGGGCAGAAACCTAGAAGCTTTCTTT.

The rearrangement links TRBV6-6 to TRBJ2-7, with 7 bases matching TRBD1. The CDR3 contains 14 residues. Trimming removed 6 bases from V and 4 bases from J; junction bases left unmatched: 9. CDR1 and CDR2 from the germline V gene are MNHNY and SVGAGI (reference sequence). CDR3 amino acids: CASSNQGVSYEQYF. The CDR3 bases are TGTGCCAGCAGCAACCAGGGGGTGTCGTACGAGCAGTACTTC.

The chain carries TRBV5-6 and TRBJ2-5; 9 bases fit TRBD1. The CDR3 runs 15 residues. The ends lost 4 bases at V and 2 bases at J; junction bases unmatched: 6. Germline V gives CDR1 SGHDT, CDR2 YYEEEE. CDR3 nucleotides: TGTGCCAGCAGCCCCAGAGGGACAGGGCAAGAGACCCAGTACTTC. This translates into CASSPRGTGQETQYF. Based on the CDR3 plus reference TRBV5-6 and TRBJ2-5, the full variable domain is DAGVTQSPTHLIKTRGQQVTLRCSPKSGHDTVSWYQQALGQGPQFIFQYYEEEERQRGNFPDRFSGHQFPNYSSELNVNALLLGDSALYLCASSPRGTGQETQYFGPGTRLLVL.

The gene calls are TRBV14 and TRBJ2-3; 16 bases are shared with TRBD2. The germline CDR1 and CDR2 sequences are SGHDN and FVKESK. Germline trimming cut 4 bases from V and 4 bases from J; bases unmatched to any gene: 8. The CDR3 runs 18 residues. CDR3 sequence (DNA): TGTGCCAGCAGCCGGATGGGACTAGCGGGAGGGTTCTCAGATACGCAGTATTTT. Protein sequence: CASSRMGLAGGFSDTQYF. Full variable domain (missing parts from reference TRBV14 and TRBJ2-3): EAGVTQFPSHSVIEKGQTVTLRCDPISGHDNLYWYRRVMGKEIKFLLHFVKESKQDESGMPNNRFLAERTGGTYSTLKVQPAELEDSGVYFCASSRMGLAGGFSDTQYFGPGTRLTVL.

The gene calls are TRBV6-5 and TRBJ1-6; possible D gene TRBD1, 5 bases. Trimming took off 6 bases at V and 4 bases at J, with 13 bases between the two ends. Germline values: CDR1 MNHEY, CDR2 SVGAGI. CDR3 length: 15 residues. Here the CDR3 DNA reads TGTGCCAGCAGAACTCAGACAGCATATAATTCACCCCTCCACTTT. Amino acids: CASRTQTAYNSPLHF.